This T cell receptor (beta chain) originates from a study of blood T cell repertoires in COVID-19. This CDR3 has 13 amino acids. Germline CDR1 LNHDA, CDR2 SQIVND (reference sequence). V dropped 4 bases and J dropped 5 bases, with 11 bases sitting between them. Individuals drawn from approximately 26 US areas were roughly 18 to 95 years old. Cohorts were based on clinical histories the participants reported. Clones were sequenced by immunoSEQ multiplex PCR, and TCRdb holds only the in-frame ones, with some missing. Of around 220,000 clones listed, around 90% are singletons. Sequencing was done on a sample of PBMCs or T cells enriched from blood (not recorded which). V is TRBV19 and J is TRBJ1-1, with D tentatively TRBD1 (6 bases). This TCR derives from a woman aged 30 to 39 with acute COVID-19. The CDR3: CASSKDRTTEAFF. The CDR3 DNA is TGTGCCAGTAGTAAGGACAGAACAACTGAAGCTTTCTTT.